A selection of T cell receptor beta chains follows, all from one sample in a study of T cell responses to AZD1222 COVID-19 vaccine. Assay used: immunoSEQ multiplex PCR; TCRdb lists only in-frame clones, some missing. The table records 80,000 to 100,000 clones, 75% to 90% of them present only once. Sequences were derived from peripheral blood, sampled 28 days after the second AZD1222 dose. These TCRs come from an adult who received the AZD1222 COVID-19 vaccine. CDR3s include the opening cysteine and the closing phenylalanine or tryptophan. A D gene is named only where the DNA matches it firmly. Clone size is given for some rows only: seen once, a few or many times, or a class if the clone is expanded.

>-|-|TRBJ1-4|TRBV20-1
CSALFEEKLFF
TGCAGTGCTTTATTTGAGGAAAAACTGTTTTTT
>TRBD2|-|TRBJ2-1|TRBV30
CAKKVGTSDYNEQFF
TGTGCTAAGAAAGTAGGGACTAGCGATTACAATGAGCAGTTCTTC
>-|-|TRBJ2-2|TRBV28
CASSWGGNTGELFF
TGTGCCAGCAGTTGGGGCGGGAACACCGGGGAGCTGTTTTTT
>TRBD1|-|TRBJ1-6|TRBV18
CASSPERTGTANSPLHF
TGTGCCAGCTCCCCTGAAAGAACCGGGACAGCCAATTCACCCCTCCACTTT
>-|-|TRBJ1-1|TRBV19
CASSAAGTEAFF
TGTGCCAGTAGTGCCGCGGGGACTGAAGCTTTCTTT
>TRBD2|-|TRBJ2-3|TRBV11-1
CASRLGLAGDTDTQYF
TGTGCCAGCAGACTCGGACTAGCGGGGGACACCGATACGCAGTATTTT
>-|-|TRBJ1-1|TRBV7-6
CASKVQGGGGTEAFF
TGTGCCAGCAAGGTTCAGGGCGGTGGCGGCACTGAAGCTTTCTTT
>-|-|TRBJ2-3|TRBV19
CASSIGAGATDTQYF
TGTGCCAGTAGTATAGGTGCAGGGGCCACAGATACGCAGTATTTT
>-|-|TRBJ1-3|TRBV5-1
CASSSGTSGNTIYF
TGCGCCAGCAGCTCCGGGACGTCGGGAAACACCATATATTTT
>-|-|TRBJ2-7|TRBV27
CASSFRDLGEQYF
TGTGCCAGCAGTTTCCGGGACCTTGGGGAGCAGTACTTC
>-|-|TRBJ1-2|TRBV5-1
CASSFDRDPSYGYTF
TGCGCCAGCAGCTTCGACCGGGACCCTTCGTATGGCTACACCTTC
>-|-|TRBJ1-5|TRBV30
CAWSRQGYQPQHF
TGTGCCTGGAGTAGGCAGGGCTATCAGCCCCAGCATTTT
>-|-|TRBJ1-1|TRBV18
CASSPYRVGSTEAFF
TGTGCCAGCTCACCATACAGGGTAGGTTCCACTGAAGCTTTCTTT
>-|-|TRBJ1-2|TRBV6-5
CASFLAPATNYGYTF
TGTGCCAGCTTCCTGGCCCCGGCAACTAACTATGGCTACACCTTC
>-|-|TRBJ1-5|TRBV2
CASSEMGRNNQPQHF
TGTGCCAGCAGTGAAATGGGCAGGAACAATCAGCCCCAGCATTTT
>TRBD1|once|TRBJ1-2|TRBV11-2
CASSAQGGNYGYTF
TGTGCCAGCAGCGCGCAGGGGGGGAACTATGGCTACACCTTC
>-|-|TRBJ2-1|TRBV27
CASSSTNEQFF
TGTGCCAGCAGTTCCACCAATGAGCAGTTCTTC
>-|-|TRBJ1-1|TRBV3-1/TRBV3-2
CASSQGTGLFNTEAFF
TGTGCCAGCAGCCAAGGAACAGGGTTATTCAACACTGAAGCTTTCTTT
>TRBD1|-|TRBJ1-2|TRBV28
CASSLGQGDGYTF
TGTGCCAGCAGCCTGGGACAGGGAGATGGCTACACCTTC
>-|-|TRBJ2-5|TRBV29-1
CSVGRGVQETQYF
TGCAGCGTAGGGAGGGGGGTCCAAGAGACCCAGTACTTC
>-|-|TRBJ1-6|TRBV6-5
CASSYRPYNSPLHF
TGTGCCAGCAGTTACCGGCCCTATAATTCACCCCTCCACTTT
>-|-|TRBJ2-3|TRBV4-1
CASSPGLARTDTQYF
TGCGCCAGCAGCCCTGGGTTGGCTCGCACAGATACGCAGTATTTT
>TRBD2|-|TRBJ2-1|TRBV28
CASRPGLAGVNEQFF
TGTGCCAGCAGGCCGGGACTAGCGGGAGTGAATGAGCAGTTCTTC
>-|once|TRBJ2-5|TRBV10-2
CASRPRTYLQETQYF
TGCGCCAGCAGGCCCCGGACCTATCTCCAAGAGACCCAGTACTTC
>-|-|TRBJ2-5|TRBV19
CASRDPPSLTQYF
TGTGCCAGTAGAGACCCGCCCAGTCTGACCCAGTACTTC
>-|-|TRBJ1-1|TRBV3-1/TRBV3-2
CASSHEQGSRPFF
TGTGCCAGCAGCCACGAACAGGGCTCCAGGCCTTTCTTT
>TRBD1|few|TRBJ1-2|TRBV7-8
CASSLLGQGTDTF
TGTGCCAGCAGCTTACTGGGACAGGGAACGGACACCTTC
>TRBD1|-|TRBJ2-5|TRBV5-1
CASSLVGQGWETQYF
TGCGCCAGCAGCTTGGTGGGACAGGGGTGGGAGACCCAGTACTTC
>-|-|TRBJ1-5|TRBV5-1
CASSFEGGQPQHF
TGCGCCAGCAGCTTTGAGGGAGGTCAGCCCCAGCATTTT
>-|-|TRBJ1-1|TRBV19
CASMISGAAEAFF
TGTGCCAGTATGATCAGTGGGGCGGCTGAAGCTTTCTTT
>TRBD1|-|TRBJ1-5|TRBV6-5
CASYDRGSNQPQHF
TGTGCCAGCTATGACAGGGGAAGCAATCAGCCCCAGCATTTT
>-|-|TRBJ1-1|TRBV2
CASSEPGQLAEAFF
TGTGCCAGCAGTGAACCGGGGCAGTTAGCTGAAGCTTTCTTT
>-|once|TRBJ2-7|TRBV18
CASSSGFDYEQYF
TGTGCCAGCTCATCAGGGTTCGACTACGAGCAGTACTTC
>-|-|TRBJ2-7|TRBV11-2
CASSQHRYEQYF
TGTGCCAGCAGCCAACATAGGTACGAGCAGTACTTC
>-|-|TRBJ2-7|TRBV28
CASREQGSEQYF
TGTGCCAGCAGGGAACAGGGTAGCGAGCAGTACTTC
>-|-|TRBJ1-1|TRBV7-6
CASSLVAVGGAMDTEAFF
TGTGCCAGCAGCTTAGTGGCTGTCGGGGGCGCGATGGACACTGAAGCTTTCTTT
>TRBD1|-|TRBJ1-5|TRBV16
CASSQYGTGELSNQPQHF
TGTGCCAGCAGCCAATACGGGACAGGGGAACTTAGCAATCAGCCCCAGCATTTT
>-|-|TRBJ2-1|TRBV3-1/TRBV3-2
CASSQGSEGQFF
TGTGCCAGCAGCCAAGGTAGCGAGGGGCAGTTCTTC
>TRBD1|-|TRBJ1-1|TRBV5-1
CASSSPGQPGTMNTEAFF
TGCGCCAGCAGCTCCCCGGGACAGCCAGGGACCATGAACACTGAAGCTTTCTTT
>-|few|TRBJ2-2|TRBV10-3
CATQTRDYTGELFF
TGTGCCACCCAGACGCGGGATTATACCGGGGAGCTGTTTTTT
>TRBD1|-|TRBJ1-5|TRBV4-1
CASSQGQGDYQPQHF
TGCGCCAGCAGCCAAGGGCAGGGGGACTATCAGCCCCAGCATTTT
>-|-|TRBJ1-3|TRBV10-3
CAISGGASGNTIYF
TGTGCCATCAGTGGGGGGGCGTCTGGAAACACCATATATTTT
>-|-|TRBJ1-6|TRBV12-2
CASRLEPQDYNSPLHF
TGTGCAAGTCGCTTAGAGCCCCAGGACTATAATTCACCCCTCCACTTT
>TRBD1|-|TRBJ1-2|TRBV7-9
CASSKGQGGYGYTF
TGTGCCAGCAGCAAGGGACAGGGAGGTTATGGCTACACCTTC
>TRBD1|-|TRBJ1-5|TRBV4-2
CASSQTGPQPQHF
TGTGCCAGCAGCCAGACAGGGCCTCAGCCCCAGCATTTT
>TRBD1|-|TRBJ2-3|TRBV19
CASSPRPSGQGDYTQYF
TGTGCCAGTAGTCCACGACCCTCGGGACAGGGAGACTATACGCAGTATTTT
>-|-|TRBJ1-1|TRBV6-4
CASSDGKNTEAFF
TGTGCCAGCAGTGACGGGAAGAACACTGAAGCTTTCTTT
>-|-|TRBJ2-3|TRBV14
CASSQVGAGTDTQYF
TGTGCCAGCAGCCAAGTGGGAGCTGGCACAGATACGCAGTATTTT
>-|-|TRBJ1-2|TRBV6-5
CASSPTIIYGYTF
TGTGCCAGCAGTCCAACTATTATCTATGGCTACACCTTC
>-|once|TRBJ1-2|TRBV5-1
CASSLRTSNYGYTF
TGCGCCAGCAGCTTACGGACAAGTAACTATGGCTACACCTTC
>TRBD1|-|TRBJ2-7|TRBV6-2/TRBV6-3
CASSPRYRGSSGEQYF
TGTGCCAGCAGCCCTAGGTACAGGGGGAGTTCGGGGGAGCAGTACTTC
>-|-|TRBJ2-3|TRBV7-3
CASSLIGGTDTQYF
TGTGCCAGCAGCTTAATTGGAGGGACAGATACGCAGTATTTT
>-|-|TRBJ2-7|TRBV28
CASRGPRSGTYEQYF
TGTGCCAGCAGGGGCCCCCGGTCGGGGACTTACGAGCAGTACTTC
>TRBD1|-|TRBJ2-7|TRBV6-6
CASSYSAGQGYEQYF
TGTGCCAGCAGTTACTCCGCCGGACAGGGTTACGAGCAGTACTTC